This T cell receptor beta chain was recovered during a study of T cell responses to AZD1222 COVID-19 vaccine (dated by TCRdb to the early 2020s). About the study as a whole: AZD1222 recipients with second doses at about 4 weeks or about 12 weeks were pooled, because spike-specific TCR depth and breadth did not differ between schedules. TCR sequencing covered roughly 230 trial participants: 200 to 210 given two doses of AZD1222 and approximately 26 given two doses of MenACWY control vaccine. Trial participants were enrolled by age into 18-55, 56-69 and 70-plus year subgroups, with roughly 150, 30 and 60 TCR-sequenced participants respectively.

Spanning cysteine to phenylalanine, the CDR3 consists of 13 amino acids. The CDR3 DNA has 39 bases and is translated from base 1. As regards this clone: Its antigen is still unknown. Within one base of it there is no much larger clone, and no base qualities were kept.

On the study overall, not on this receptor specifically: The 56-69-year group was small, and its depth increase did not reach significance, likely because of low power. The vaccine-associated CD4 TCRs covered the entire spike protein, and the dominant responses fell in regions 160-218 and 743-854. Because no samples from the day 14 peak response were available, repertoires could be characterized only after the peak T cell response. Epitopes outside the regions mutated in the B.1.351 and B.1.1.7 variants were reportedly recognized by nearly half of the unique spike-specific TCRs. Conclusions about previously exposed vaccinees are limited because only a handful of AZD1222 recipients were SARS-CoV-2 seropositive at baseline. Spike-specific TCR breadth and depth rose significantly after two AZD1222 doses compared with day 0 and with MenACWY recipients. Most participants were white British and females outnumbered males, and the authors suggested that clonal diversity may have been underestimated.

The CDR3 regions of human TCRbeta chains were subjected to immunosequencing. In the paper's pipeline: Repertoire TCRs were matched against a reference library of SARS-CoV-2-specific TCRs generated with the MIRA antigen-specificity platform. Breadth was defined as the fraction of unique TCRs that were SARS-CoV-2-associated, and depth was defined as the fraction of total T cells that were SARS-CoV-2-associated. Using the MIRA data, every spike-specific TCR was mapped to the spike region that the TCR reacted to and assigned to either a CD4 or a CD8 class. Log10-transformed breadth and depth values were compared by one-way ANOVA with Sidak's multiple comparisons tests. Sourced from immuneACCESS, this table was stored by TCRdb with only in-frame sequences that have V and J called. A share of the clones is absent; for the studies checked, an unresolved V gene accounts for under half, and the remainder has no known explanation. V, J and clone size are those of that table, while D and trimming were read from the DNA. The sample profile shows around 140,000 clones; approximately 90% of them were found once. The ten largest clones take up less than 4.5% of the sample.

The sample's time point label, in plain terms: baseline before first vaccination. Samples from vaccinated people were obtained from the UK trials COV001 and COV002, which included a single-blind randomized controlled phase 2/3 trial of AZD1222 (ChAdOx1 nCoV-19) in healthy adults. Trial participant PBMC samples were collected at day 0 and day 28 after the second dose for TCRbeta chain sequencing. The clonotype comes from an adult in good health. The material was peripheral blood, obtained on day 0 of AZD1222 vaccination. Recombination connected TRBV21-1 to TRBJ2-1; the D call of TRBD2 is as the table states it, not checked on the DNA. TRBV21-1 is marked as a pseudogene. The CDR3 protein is CASSIQSRGEQFF. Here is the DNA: TGTGCCAGCAGCATTCAAAGCCGGGGTGAGCAGTTCTTC.